One sample yielded the 21 T cell receptor beta chains listed below, sequenced in a study of CD8+ T cells in alopecia areata. Following extraction, RNA underwent reverse transcription to cDNA, which served as the sequencing template. Some clones are missing from TCRdb's copy, which holds only in-frame ones; the method was immunoSEQ multiplex PCR. This table holds some 190,000 clones, approximately 70% found once. Treatment here: oral pan-JAK inhibitor, 5-10 mg twice daily. Here the sequenced sample was CD4+ T cells sorted from blood, taken between weeks 44 and 45, from a patient treated with tofacitinib. These receptors all come from a human donor with alopecia areata.

The chain uses TRBV2 and TRBJ1-1; D unresolved. Germline-derived CDR1 and CDR2 are SNHLY and FYNNEI. Trimming stripped 3 bases from V and 8 bases from J, with 7 bases between. The CDR3 is 11 residues long. The CDR3 nucleotides are TGTGCCAGCAGTGATTGGGCAGAAGCTTTCTTT. It yields the protein CASSDWAEAFF.

The gene calls are TRBV11-3 and TRBJ1-4, with a possible D match to TRBD1 (5 bases). The CDR3 is 15 residues long. Deletions cut 5 bases from V and 4 bases from J, with 14 bases between. Germline CDR1 reads SGHNT; CDR2 reads YENEEA. The CDR3 nucleotides read TGTGCCAGCAGCCTAAAAGACAGATTTAATGAAAAACTGTTTTTT. Its translation: CASSLKDRFNEKLFF.

This rearrangement joins TRBV4-3 to TRBJ1-2; 9 bases agree with TRBD1. This CDR3 contains 17 residues. The V gene's germline CDR1 is LGHNA and CDR2 YSLEER. After removal of 1 base from V and 6 bases from J, the junction contained 12 bases not matched to a gene. In DNA, the CDR3 is TGCGCCAGCAGCCAAGTTGTGATTGGGACAGGGAACAATGGCTACACCTTC. Amino acid sequence: CASSQVVIGTGNNGYTF.

The J gene is TRBJ2-1, the V gene TRBV27, with D unresolved. Germline V lookup: CDR1 MNHEY, CDR2 SMNVEV (reference sequence). The V end was cut by 4 bases, the J end by 13 bases, with 17 bases between. The CDR3 has 13 amino acids. CDR3 protein: CASSSRASYPQFF. The CDR3 nucleotides are TGTGCCAGCAGTTCCCGGGCCTCATATCCACAGTTCTTC.

J is TRBJ2-1 and V is TRBV4-3; D remains ambiguous. Germline CDR1 LGHNA, CDR2 YSLEER. Deletions cut 3 bases from V and 2 bases from J, with 14 bases between. The CDR3 spans 16 residues. CDR3 sequence (DNA): TGCGCCAGCAGCCAGGAAGTGGACCTCGCCTACAATGAGCAGTTCTTC. This sequence encodes CASSQEVDLAYNEQFF.

This chain joins TRBV12-5 and TRBJ1-5; D remains ambiguous. Trimming left V 5 bases short and J 6 bases short, with 8 bases between. The germline V gene encodes CDR1 LGHNT and CDR2 FRNRAP. The CDR3 is made up of 12 amino acids. CDR3: CASGQDPQPQHF. CDR3 nucleotide sequence: TGTGCTAGTGGTCAAGACCCTCAGCCCCAGCATTTT. The full variable domain, rest sourced from reference TRBV12-5 and TRBJ1-5, is DARVTQTPRHKVTEMGQEVTMRCQPILGHNTVFWYRQTMMQGLELLAYFRNRAPLDDSGMPKDRFSAEMPDATLATLKIQPSEPRDSAVYFCASGQDPQPQHFGDGTRLSIL.

V gene TRBV30 combines with J gene TRBJ1-1, with D uncertain. The length of the CDR3 is 11 residues. CDR1 and CDR2 from the germline V gene are GTSNPN and SVGIG (reference sequence). The V and J ends lost 2 bases and 11 bases respectively, with 12 bases between them. The DNA of the CDR3 is TGTGCCTGGAGTCCCAACGATCGGGCTTTCTTT. Translated: CAWSPNDRAFF.

J is TRBJ1-4 and V is TRBV30; tentatively, D is TRBD1 (6 bases). V was shortened by 2 bases and J by 3 bases, with 13 bases between the two germline ends. Germline CDR1 GTSNPN, CDR2 SVGIG (reference sequence). CDR3 length equals 15 residues. The CDR3 DNA reads as TGTGCCTGGAGTTTGCTGACAGGCCCTAATGAAAAACTGTTTTTT. This translates into CAWSLLTGPNEKLFF.

V is TRBV5-1 and J is TRBJ1-2; TRBD1 matches at 7 bases. This CDR3 contains 13 residues. Germline CDR1 is SGHRS and CDR2 is YFSETQ. The V and J ends lost 5 bases and 2 bases, in that order; junction bases with no gene match: 3. This CDR3 reads CASRPGQNYGYTF. Here the CDR3 DNA reads TGCGCCAGCAGACCGGGACAGAACTATGGCTACACCTTC. The full variable domain, with the rest looked up from reference TRBV5-1 and TRBJ1-2, is KAGVTQTPRYLIKTRGQQVTLSCSPISGHRSVSWYQQTPGQGLQFLFEYFSETQRNKGNFPGRFSGRQFSNSRSEMNVSTLELGDSALYLCASRPGQNYGYTFGSGTRLTVV.

V is TRBV29-1 and J is TRBJ1-2; D is uncertain. CDR1 and CDR2 from the germline V gene are SQVTM and ANQGSEA. V was clipped by 4 bases and J by 8 bases, with 11 bases between them. CDR3 size: 11 residues. The CDR3 nucleotides are TGCAGCGTTGGGGTGGAGGACGGCTACACCTTC. Its protein product is CSVGVEDGYTF. Full variable domain (missing parts from reference TRBV29-1 and TRBJ1-2): SAVISQKPSRDICQRGTSLTIQCQVDSQVTMMFWYRQQPGQSLTLIATANQGSEATYESGFVIDKFPISRPNLTFSTLTVSNMSPEDSSIYLCSVGVEDGYTFGSGTRLTVV.

This rearrangement joins TRBV5-1 to TRBJ2-1, with TRBD2 matching over 8 bases. The ends lost 3 bases at V and 6 bases at J; junction bases unmatched: 2. The germline CDR1 and CDR2 sequences are SGHRS and YFSETQ. The CDR3 totals 13 residues. CDR3 coding DNA: TGCGCCAGCAGCTCCGGACTAGCCAATGAGCAGTTCTTC. Protein product: CASSSGLANEQFF.

This clone has only one observation. The genes are TRBV2 and TRBJ2-7, with 7 bases matching TRBD1. Trimming took 7 bases from V and 2 from J; bases not matched to a gene: 8. Germline V gene sequence: CDR1 SNHLY, CDR2 FYNNEI. CDR3 length: 14 residues. The CDR3: CASKSGTEAYEQYF. The DNA of the CDR3 is TGTGCCAGCAAATCCGGGACAGAAGCCTACGAGCAGTACTTC.

V and J are TRBV2 and TRBJ1-1, with TRBD1 identical over 11 bases. V shed 1 base, J shed 4 bases, and the junction held 5 bases outside the gene matches. The germline V gene encodes CDR1 SNHLY and CDR2 FYNNEI. The CDR3 loop spans 16 amino acids. The CDR3 DNA follows: TGTGCCAGCAGTGAAGGGGGACAGGGGGTTGGCACTGAAGCTTTCTTT. Translated: CASSEGGQGVGTEAFF.

The chain joins TRBV15 to TRBJ2-4, with D maybe TRBD1 (5 bases). V dropped 2 bases and J dropped 6 bases, with 14 bases sitting between them. Per germline, CDR1 LNHNV and CDR2 YYDKDF (reference sequence). CDR3 size: 15 residues. The CDR3 here is CATSRFGQALNIQYF. The CDR3 nucleotides read TGTGCCACCAGCAGATTTGGACAAGCGTTAAACATTCAGTACTTC.

The genes are TRBV30 and TRBJ2-3, with D hard to call. This CDR3 comprises 12 residues. Germline CDR1 reads GTSNPN; CDR2 reads SVGIG (reference sequence). V gave up 1 base and J gave up 0 bases, with 2 bases separating them. In nucleotides, the CDR3 is TGTGCCTGGAGTGAAAGCACAGATACGCAGTATTTT. Amino acids: CAWSESTDTQYF.

The rearrangement joins TRBV30 to TRBJ1-2; 7 positions agree with TRBD1. The CDR3 is 13 residues long. Looked up from germline, CDR1 is GTSNPN and CDR2 is SVGIG (reference sequence). After removal of 2 bases from V and 8 bases from J, the junction contained 8 bases not matched to a gene. Here the CDR3 reads CAWSLTGARGYTF. The CDR3 DNA reads as TGTGCCTGGAGTTTAACAGGGGCTCGAGGCTACACCTTC.

J is TRBJ1-5 and V is TRBV10-3; D uncertain. CDR1 ENHRY and CDR2 SYGVKD come from the germline V gene. The CDR3 runs 13 residues. Trimming took off 4 bases at V and 8 bases at J, with 12 bases between the two ends. CDR3: CAISVSGKEPQHF. In nucleotides, the CDR3 is TGTGCCATCAGTGTATCCGGGAAGGAGCCCCAGCATTTT.

The chain is built from TRBV6-6 and TRBJ2-1; 8 nucleotides agree with TRBD1. Germline V lookup: CDR1 MNHNY, CDR2 SVGAGI (reference sequence). This CDR3 has 14 amino acids. With V trimmed by 7 bases and J by 5 bases, 7 bases remained unmatched. The CDR3 DNA follows: TGTGCCAGCACCCTGCAGGGGGCCCACAATGAGCAGTTCTTC. It is translated as CASTLQGAHNEQFF.

This chain connects TRBV30 to TRBJ1-6; D not certain. This CDR3 has 12 residues. Trimming pared 5 bases from V and 9 bases from J, leaving 11 bases between. Per the germline V gene, CDR1 is GTSNPN and CDR2 is SVGIG (reference sequence). This CDR3 reads CAWETPSSPLHF. The CDR3 bases are TGTGCCTGGGAGACACCATCTTCACCCCTCCACTTT.

This clone came up many times. The chain uses TRBV2 and TRBJ1-1; a possible D gene is TRBD1 (6 bases). The V gene lost 3 bases and the J gene lost 2 bases, with 13 bases spanning the gap. This CDR3 is built from 15 residues. Looked up from germline, CDR1 is SNHLY and CDR2 is FYNNEI. The CDR3 nucleotides read TGTGCCAGCAGTGATGGGACAAGATCTAACACTGAAGCTTTCTTT. It encodes CASSDGTRSNTEAFF.

The chain has TRBV29-1 and TRBJ1-1, with a weak D call TRBD1 (6 bases). The CDR3 loop spans 14 amino acids. Trimming stripped 5 bases from V and 1 base from J, with 14 bases between. Germline lookup yields CDR1 SQVTM and CDR2 ANQGSEA. The CDR3 sequence is CSVNSGGGNTEAFF. CDR3 sequence (DNA): TGCAGCGTTAACAGCGGAGGGGGGAACACTGAAGCTTTCTTT. Based on the CDR3 plus reference TRBV29-1 and TRBJ1-1, the full variable domain is SAVISQKPSRDICQRGTSLTIQCQVDSQVTMMFWYRQQPGQSLTLIATANQGSEATYESGFVIDKFPISRPNLTFSTLTVSNMSPEDSSIYLCSVNSGGGNTEAFFGQGTRLTVV.